This T cell receptor beta chain originates from a study of sequential checkpoint blockade in melanoma. Background on the study: First-line arms were nivolumab then ipilimumab, or the reverse, randomized 1:1.

Only in-frame clones appear in the TCRdb table, and some are missing; sequencing was by immunoSEQ multiplex PCR. The sample holds about 15,000 clones, roughly three quarters seen once. Specified treatment: randomized to nivolumab then ipilimumab (arm A) or the reverse (arm B). From thawed PBMCs, live CD3+CD8+ cells negative for CD19 and CD56 were sorted. Losses at the gene ends were 4 bases for V and 8 bases for J; bases not matched to a gene: 11. CDR1 is ENHRY and CDR2 is SYGVKD in the germline V gene. The CDR3 is 15 amino acids. The sample was CD8+ T cells sorted from blood (inferred from file names), taken from a patient given nivolumab and ipilimumab in sequence. The clonotype originates from a human donor with melanoma. The chain uses TRBV10-3 and TRBJ2-1; TRBD2 matches 7 bases. The CDR3 DNA follows: TGTGCCATCAGTGCGGTAGCGGGTGGCGGGGATGAGCAGTTCTTC. Its translation is CAISAVAGGGDEQFF.